Sequencing of this T cell receptor beta chain was carried out in a study of OX40 agonist ivuxolimab in advanced cancers. Study-wide background: Every patient in dose escalation had hepatocellular carcinoma, melanoma, renal cell or head and neck cancer. Whole-study findings and limits: The antigen specificity of the peripheral T cells (those that were expanded) was not determined.

The V and J ends lost 5 bases and 2 bases, in that order; junction bases with no gene match: 7. The germline V gene has CDR1 KGHSH and CDR2 LQKENI. The CDR3 has 15 amino acids. Worth noting for this clone: What it recognizes is unknown.

Generated by immunoSEQ multiplex PCR, the TCRdb table keeps only in-frame clones and is missing some. The data hold around 56,000 clones, with about nine tenths observed a single time. With autoimmune disease history or systemic immunosuppression, patients were excluded. The genes are TRBV18 and TRBJ2-3; 7 bases fit TRBD1. The sequence was collected from an adult with an advanced solid tumor such as melanoma, head and neck, liver or kidney cancer. The starting material was CD4+ or CD8+ T cells sorted from blood, obtained in a trial of the OX40 agonist ivuxolimab. Here the CDR3 reads CASSNLGQNTDTQYF. CDR3 nucleotide sequence: TGTGCCAGCTCAAACCTGGGACAGAACACAGATACGCAGTATTTT. The full variable domain, in which reference TRBV18 and TRBJ2-3 provide the parts outside the CDR3, is NAGVMQNPRHLVRRRGQEARLRCSPMKGHSHVYWYRQLPEEGLKFMVYLQKENIIDESGMPKERFSAEFPKEGPSILRIQQVVRGDSAAYFCASSNLGQNTDTQYFGPGTRLTVL.